The clone carrying this T cell receptor beta chain has just a few counts. The CDR3 spans 15 residues. Germline loops: CDR1 SEHNR, CDR2 FQNEAQ (reference sequence). V lost 5 bases and J lost 1; bases outside the gene matches: 7. An assay was performed, and its level was deep. Authors' analysis steps: Owing to the provision of junction-only sequences devoid of quality scores by immunoSEQ, filtering differed. The protocol was immunoSEQ multiplex PCR, while the TCRdb copy is restricted to in-frame clones and leaves out a portion. Clonal size and the V and J genes are those of that table, whereas D and trimming came from the DNA. The sample has hundreds of thousands of clones, 70% to 80% seen once. This sample was included in a study of shared clonotypes between healthy human individuals. The overall study: The donor pool was made up of a couple of women and three men aged 18 to 49.

Sequenced sample: PBMCs. The rearrangement joins TRBV7-9 to TRBJ1-2, with 7 bases aligning to TRBD1. The receptor was isolated from a woman aged 40 to 50 in good health. Some clones in this sample may be carry-over from other donors' samples. CDR3 nucleotide sequence: TGTGCCAGCAGCCCCCCACAGGGGCGTAACTATGGCTACACCTTC. It yields the protein CASSPPQGRNYGYTF.